This section outlines one T cell receptor (beta chain) sequence together with its context. This entry is derived from a study of blood T cell repertoires in COVID-19. Original processing methods: Reference gene primer amplification gave estimated nucleated cell counts. The repertoire was sequenced with immunoSEQ multiplex PCR; TCRdb's copy has only in-frame clones and lacks some. V and J calls and clone size follow that table, whereas D and trimming were derived from the DNA. The profile covers approximately 96,000 clones, with over 75% appearing a single time and roughly 3% taken by the ten largest. J gave up 6 bases and V 7 bases, and 11 bases lay outside the gene matches. The CDR3 runs 15 residues. CDR1 is MDHEN, CDR2 SYDVKM, per germline.

Sequenced input: peripheral blood. This TCR came from a woman of 80 years or more with acute or convalescent COVID-19. V usage is TRBV28 and J usage is TRBJ1-3; 8 bases are a match to TRBD1. The CDR3 loop is CASTLDRDEVNTIYF. For the CDR3, the DNA is TGTGCCAGCACCCTGGACAGGGACGAAGTAAACACCATATATTTT.